What follows are 30 T cell receptor beta chains derived from one specimen sequenced in a study of blood T cell repertoires in COVID-19. Measured with immunoSEQ multiplex PCR; TCRdb has only the in-frame clones, and not every one. The sample has around 240,000 clones; approximately 85% are singletons. Sequenced: PBMCs or T cells enriched from blood (not recorded which). All receptors come from a woman aged 45-65 years who had recovered from COVID-19.

The gene calls are TRBV30 and TRBJ2-4; no definite D call. Between the trimmed V and J ends, which lost 2 bases and 7 bases, there was a span of 18 bases. The germline gives CDR1 GTSNPN, CDR2 SVGIG (reference sequence). The CDR3 runs 15 residues. DNA for the CDR3: TGTGCCTGGAGTTCACGAATTGTGGCCGGGAACATTCAGTACTTC. Protein sequence: CAWSSRIVAGNIQYF.

The gene calls are TRBV28 and TRBJ2-7; 7 bases align to TRBD1. V shed 8 bases, J shed 4 bases, and the junction held 20 bases outside the gene matches. This CDR3 spans 17 amino acids. Germline V gives CDR1 MDHEN, CDR2 SYDVKM. The CDR3 is CASRIGTGTVRMYEQYF. DNA of the CDR3: TGTGCCAGCCGGATCGGAACCGGGACAGTACGTATGTACGAGCAGTACTTC.

The rearrangement joins TRBV19 to TRBJ2-1; D possibly corresponds to TRBD2 (5 bases). The CDR3 spans 15 residues. Trimming removed 3 bases from V and 1 base from J, with 10 bases in between. CDR1 and CDR2 (germline): LNHDA, SQIVND (reference sequence). DNA for the CDR3: TGTGCCAGTAGTATTGGTAGCGAGTCCTACAATGAGCAGTTCTTC. As protein: CASSIGSESYNEQFF.

This sequence joins TRBV3-1 (or the pseudogene TRBV3-2) and TRBJ2-5, with TRBD2 matching over 7 bases. The CDR3 spans 15 residues. The V segment lost 1 base and the J segment 2 bases; nucleotides outside the gene matches: 4. Germline V gene data show CDR1 as LGHDT and CDR2 as YNNKEL (reference sequence). CDR3: CASSQVSGWQETQYF. CDR3 DNA sequence: TGTGCCAGCAGCCAAGTTAGCGGGTGGCAAGAGACCCAGTACTTC.

This chain connects TRBV11-2 to TRBJ2-7; possible D gene TRBD2, 6 bases. In germline, CDR1 is SGHAT, CDR2 FQNNGV. This CDR3 has 15 residues. The V and J ends lost 6 bases and 2 bases respectively, with 17 bases between them. CDR3 in amino acids: CASRPRRDPTYEQYF. The CDR3 DNA reads TGTGCCAGCAGGCCGAGGAGGGATCCCACCTACGAGCAGTACTTC.

The chain recombines TRBV10-3 with TRBJ2-2; TRBD2 matches at 9 bases. The CDR3 is 14 amino acids. The V gene's germline CDR1 is ENHRY and CDR2 SYGVKD. Losses at the gene ends were 6 bases for V and 3 bases for J; bases not matched to a gene: 2. The CDR3 spells CAISVAGDTGELFF. CDR3 coding DNA: TGTGCCATCAGCGTAGCGGGAGACACCGGGGAGCTGTTTTTT.

This chain uses TRBV11-3 with TRBJ2-5; 8 positions agree with TRBD1. The CDR3 is 13 residues long. Trimming took 5 bases from V and 5 from J; bases not matched to a gene: 4. CDR1 is SGHNT, CDR2 YENEEA, per germline. This CDR3 is CASSRTGWETQYF. CDR3 coding DNA: TGTGCCAGCAGCCGGACAGGGTGGGAGACCCAGTACTTC.

The chain combines TRBV6-1 with TRBJ1-1; D unresolved. The CDR3 is 18 residues long. V was trimmed by 1 base and J by 6 bases, leaving 24 bases between them. CDR1 is MNHNS, CDR2 SASEGT, per germline. Here the CDR3 reads CASSEVFRGGFDSAEAFF. The CDR3 coding sequence is TGTGCCAGCAGTGAAGTTTTCAGAGGAGGGTTTGATTCGGCTGAAGCTTTCTTT.

This rearrangement joins TRBV9 to TRBJ2-7; 10 bases match TRBD2. This CDR3 is built from 16 residues. The V gene's germline CDR1 is SGDLS and CDR2 YYNGEE. J gave up 4 bases and V 0 bases, and 7 bases lay outside the gene matches. The CDR3, as DNA: TGTGCCAGCAGCGTAGTTCCTCTAGCGGGAGTTTACGAGCAGTACTTC. It is translated as CASSVVPLAGVYEQYF. Full variable domain (rest looked up from reference TRBV9 and TRBJ2-7): DSGVTQTPKHLITATGQRVTLRCSPRSGDLSVYWYQQSLDQGLQFLIQYYNGEERAKGNILERFSAQQFPDLHSELNLSSLELGDSALYFCASSVVPLAGVYEQYFGPGTRLTVT.

The CDR3 region is CASSLLAGDFEQFF. CDR3 coding DNA: TGTGCCAGCAGTTTACTAGCGGGAGATTTTGAGCAGTTCTTC. This rearrangement joins TRBV28 to TRBJ2-1; 10 bases are a match to TRBD2. CDR3 length: 14 amino acids. From germline, CDR1 is MDHEN and CDR2 SYDVKM. Unmatched junction bases numbered 4, after V lost 2 bases and J lost 9 bases. Combining the CDR3 with reference TRBV28 and TRBJ2-1 gives the whole variable domain DVKVTQSSRYLVKRTGEKVFLECVQDMDHENMFWYRQDPGLGLRLIYFSYDVKMKEKGDIPEGYSVSREKKERFSLILESASTNQTSMYLCASSLLAGDFEQFFGPGTRLTVL.

The chain links TRBV7-2 to TRBJ2-2, with 12 bases lining up with TRBD2. The germline V gene encodes CDR1 SGHTA and CDR2 FQGNSA. The CDR3 length is 16 residues. Trimming took 5 bases from V and 5 from J; bases not matched to a gene: 6. The DNA of the CDR3 is TGTGCCAGCAGCCCGCGGACTAGCGGGAAAACCGGGGAGCTGTTTTTT. Translation: CASSPRTSGKTGELFF.

The chain has TRBV5-1 and TRBJ2-5, with D maybe TRBD2 (7 bases). The CDR3 totals 14 residues. Per germline, CDR1 SGHRS and CDR2 YFSETQ. V lost 4 bases to trimming and J lost 0 bases, with 10 bases between them. The CDR3 loop reads CASSTGTNQETQYF. Written as DNA, the CDR3 is TGCGCCAGCAGCACAGGGACTAACCAAGAGACCCAGTACTTC.

The rearrangement joins TRBV28 to TRBJ1-1, with D unclear. Trimming cost V 1 base and J 5 bases, with 8 bases left between them. Germline V gene lookup returns CDR1 MDHEN and CDR2 SYDVKM. The CDR3 loop spans 13 amino acids. The CDR3 DNA is TGTGCCAGCAGTTTATTGGGGAGGACTGAAGCTTTCTTT. Its translation: CASSLLGRTEAFF.

Here the CDR3 reads CASSLSGGVRDGYTF. CDR3 in DNA: TGTGCCAGCAGTTTATCTGGGGGCGTGAGGGATGGCTACACCTTC. The chain combines TRBV27 with TRBJ1-2, with D tentatively TRBD1 (6 bases). The length of the CDR3 is 15 residues. Trimming cost V 0 bases and J 6 bases, with 14 bases left between them. Germline values: CDR1 MNHEY, CDR2 SMNVEV (reference sequence).

This chain uses TRBV5-8 with TRBJ2-7; 7 bases match TRBD1. Germline CDR1 reads SGHTS; CDR2 reads YDEGEE. J was trimmed by 1 base and V by 2 bases; bases with no gene match: 3. The CDR3 has 14 residues. The CDR3 loop is CASSFGDSSYEQYF. Written as DNA, the CDR3 is TGTGCCAGCAGCTTCGGGGACAGTTCCTACGAGCAGTACTTC.

The rearrangement links TRBV10-3 to TRBJ2-1, with 7 positions matching TRBD1. Losses at the gene ends were 0 bases for V and 5 bases for J; bases not matched to a gene: 4. Germline-derived CDR1 and CDR2 are ENHRY and SYGVKD. The CDR3 consists of 15 residues. The CDR3 here is CAISESTGSDNEQFF. In DNA form, the CDR3 reads TGTGCCATCAGTGAGTCGACAGGGAGTGACAATGAGCAGTTCTTC.

This clone appeared a few times. The chain recombines TRBV21-1 with TRBJ1-2. TRBV21-1 is a pseudogene locus. The CDR3 is 13 amino acids. CDR3 in amino acids: CASSMREAPGYTF. The CDR3 DNA reads TGTGCCAGCAGCATGAGGGAGGCTCCTGGCTACACCTTC.

The table lists this clone with a count of one. This chain links TRBV20-1 with TRBJ2-3; 9 positions agree with TRBD1. The CDR3 sequence is 11 residues long. The germline gives CDR1 DFQATT, CDR2 SNEGSKA (reference sequence). The CDR3 loop reads CSVDRGHTQYF. The CDR3 nucleotides are TGCAGCGTGGACAGGGGACATACGCAGTATTTT.

This sequence joins TRBV27 and TRBJ1-1; possibly TRBD1 for D (6 bases). Germline loops: CDR1 MNHEY, CDR2 SMNVEV (reference sequence). V was shortened by 0 bases and J by 10 bases, with 15 bases between the two germline ends. This CDR3 contains 14 residues. CDR3 in amino acids: CASSLSLSGHGAFF. CDR3 in DNA: TGTGCCAGCAGTTTATCGCTCTCGGGACATGGAGCTTTCTTT.

In DNA, the CDR3 is TGTGCCAGCAGCAGGACTAGCGGGACCACAGATACGCAGTATTTT. Its protein is CASSRTSGTTDTQYF. V and J are TRBV6-4 and TRBJ2-3; 12 nucleotides align to TRBD2. V gave up 6 bases and J gave up 2 bases; unmatched junction bases: 3. CDR1 is MRHNA, CDR2 SNTAGT, per germline. The CDR3 length is 15 residues.

The rearrangement joins TRBV12-3 or TRBV12-4 to TRBJ1-1, with TRBD1 as a possible D gene (6 bases). The CDR3 length is 11 residues. V was pared by 5 bases and J by 11 bases, with 12 bases between. The CDR3 loop is CASSDRSPAFF. CDR3 nucleotides: TGTGCCAGCAGTGACAGGTCGCCGGCTTTCTTT.

The V gene is TRBV7-2, the J gene TRBJ2-7, with 8 bases that match TRBD1. With V trimmed by 3 bases and J by 3 bases, 7 bases remained unmatched. CDR1 and CDR2 from the germline V gene are SGHTA and FQGNSA. This CDR3 comprises 15 residues. DNA of the CDR3: TGTGCCAGCAGCTTCGACAGGGGTAAGGTCTACGAGCAGTACTTC. Translated, it gives CASSFDRGKVYEQYF. The whole variable domain, remainder taken from reference TRBV7-2 and TRBJ2-7, is GAGVSQSPSNKVTEKGKDVELRCDPISGHTALYWYRQSLGQGLEFLIYFQGNSAPDKSGLPSDRFSAERTGGSVSTLTIQRTQQEDSAVYLCASSFDRGKVYEQYFGPGTRLTVT.

The CDR3 here is CASSPGQGEETQYF. The CDR3 DNA is TGTGCCAGCAGCCCGGGACAGGGAGAAGAGACCCAGTACTTC. The chain couples TRBV7-6 to TRBJ2-5, with 9 bases lining up with TRBD1. Germline CDR1 SGHVS, CDR2 FNYEAQ. This CDR3 is built from 14 residues. The ends lost 5 bases at V and 3 bases at J; junction bases unmatched: 4.

The chain joins TRBV12-3 or TRBV12-4 to TRBJ2-3; D not certain. The CDR3 is made up of 13 amino acids. With 2 bases removed from V and 4 bases from J, the gap between germline ends came to 7 bases. This CDR3 is CASSLTGSDTQYF. CDR3 in DNA: TGTGCCAGCAGTTTAACGGGTTCAGATACGCAGTATTTT.

This clone was seen only once. The V call is TRBV10-3, the J call TRBJ1-1; 9 bases map to TRBD1. The CDR3 is 15 residues long. With 2 bases clipped from V and 1 base from J, the junction kept 2 bases outside the gene matches. Germline CDR1 and CDR2: ENHRY and SYGVKD. The CDR3: CAISEQGQGNTEAFF. The DNA of the CDR3 is TGTGCCATCAGTGAGCAGGGACAGGGGAACACTGAAGCTTTCTTT.

This sequence joins TRBV11-2 and TRBJ2-2; 7 bases are shared with TRBD2. Germline CDR1 is SGHAT and CDR2 is FQNNGV. Trimming cost V 3 bases and J 2 bases; bases outside gene matches: 6. The CDR3 consists of 16 residues. The CDR3 loop is CASSFSRTSNTGELFF. DNA for the CDR3: TGTGCCAGCAGCTTCTCCCGGACTAGTAACACCGGGGAGCTGTTTTTT. The full variable domain, with the rest looked up from reference TRBV11-2 and TRBJ2-2, is EAGVAQSPRYKIIEKRQSVAFWCNPISGHATLYWYQQILGQGPKLLIQFQNNGVVDDSQLPKDRFSAERLKGVDSTLKIQPAKLEDSAVYLCASSFSRTSNTGELFFGEGSRLTVL.

The gene calls are TRBV18 and TRBJ1-2; the D is unclear. The CDR3 totals 13 residues. V was shortened by 4 bases and J by 3 bases, with 9 bases between the two germline ends. Per the germline V gene, CDR1 is KGHSH and CDR2 is LQKENI. This chain's CDR3 is CASSRDKDYGYTF. CDR3 DNA: TGTGCCAGCTCACGAGACAAGGACTATGGCTACACCTTC. The full variable domain, its missing parts supplied by reference TRBV18 and TRBJ1-2, is NAGVMQNPRHLVRRRGQEARLRCSPMKGHSHVYWYRQLPEEGLKFMVYLQKENIIDESGMPKERFSAEFPKEGPSILRIQQVVRGDSAAYFCASSRDKDYGYTFGSGTRLTVV.

The V and J genes are TRBV4-2 and TRBJ2-5, with 8 bases matching TRBD2. Germline V gene data show CDR1 as LGHNA and CDR2 as YNFKEQ. CDR3 size: 17 residues. Trimming removed 1 base from V and 4 bases from J; junction bases left unmatched: 11. The CDR3: CASSQGIWTGGPETQYF. The CDR3 nucleotides are TGTGCCAGCAGCCAAGGAATATGGACGGGAGGGCCAGAGACCCAGTACTTC.

V is TRBV6-6 and J is TRBJ2-1; TRBD2 is a possible D gene (5 bases). Germline V gene sequence: CDR1 MNHNY, CDR2 SVGAGI (reference sequence). The CDR3 is 15 residues long. Deletions cut 2 bases from V and 0 bases from J, with 8 bases between. CDR3 amino acids: CASSYRRSSYNEQFF. The CDR3 region has the DNA TGTGCCAGCAGTTACAGGAGGAGCTCCTACAATGAGCAGTTCTTC.

The V gene is TRBV21-1, the J gene TRBJ1-5; TRBD1, the table's D call, was not compared with the DNA. TRBV21-1 is termed a pseudogene. The CDR3 is 12 residues long. The CDR3, as DNA: TGTGCCAGCCGGGACAGAAATCAGCCCCAGCATTTT. Translating gives CASRDRNQPQHF.